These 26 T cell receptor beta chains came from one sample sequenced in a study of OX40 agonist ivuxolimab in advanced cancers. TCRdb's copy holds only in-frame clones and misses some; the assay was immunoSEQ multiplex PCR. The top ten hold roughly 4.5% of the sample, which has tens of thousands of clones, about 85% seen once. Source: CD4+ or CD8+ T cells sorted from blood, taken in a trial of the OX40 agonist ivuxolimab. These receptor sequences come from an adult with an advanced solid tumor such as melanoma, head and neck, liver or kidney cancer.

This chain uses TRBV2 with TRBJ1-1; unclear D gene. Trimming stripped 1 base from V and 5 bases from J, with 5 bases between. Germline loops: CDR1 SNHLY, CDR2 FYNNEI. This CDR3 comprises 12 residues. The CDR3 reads CASSEGNTEAFF. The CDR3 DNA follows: TGTGCCAGCAGTGAAGGAAATACTGAAGCTTTCTTT.

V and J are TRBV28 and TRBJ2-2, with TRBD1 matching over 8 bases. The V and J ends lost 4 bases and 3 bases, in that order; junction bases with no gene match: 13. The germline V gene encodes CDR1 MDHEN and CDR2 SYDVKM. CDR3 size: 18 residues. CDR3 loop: CASSSLSGGGIYTGELFF. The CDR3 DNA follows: TGTGCCAGCAGTTCATTATCAGGGGGCGGGATATACACCGGGGAGCTGTTTTTT. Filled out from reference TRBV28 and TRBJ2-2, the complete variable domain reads DVKVTQSSRYLVKRTGEKVFLECVQDMDHENMFWYRQDPGLGLRLIYFSYDVKMKEKGDIPEGYSVSREKKERFSLILESASTNQTSMYLCASSSLSGGGIYTGELFFGEGSRLTVL.

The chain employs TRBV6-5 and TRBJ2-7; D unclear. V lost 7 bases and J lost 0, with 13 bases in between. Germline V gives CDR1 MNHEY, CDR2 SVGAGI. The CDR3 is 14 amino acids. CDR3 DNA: TGTGCCAGCACAAGGCCGATCCTCTCCTACGAGCAGTACTTC. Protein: CASTRPILSYEQYF.

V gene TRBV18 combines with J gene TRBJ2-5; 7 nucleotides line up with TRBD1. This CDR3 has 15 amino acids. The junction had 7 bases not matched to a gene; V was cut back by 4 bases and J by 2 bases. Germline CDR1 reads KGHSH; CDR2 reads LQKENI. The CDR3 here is CASSLRDSNQETQYF. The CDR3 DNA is TGTGCCAGCTCACTCCGGGACAGTAATCAAGAGACCCAGTACTTC.

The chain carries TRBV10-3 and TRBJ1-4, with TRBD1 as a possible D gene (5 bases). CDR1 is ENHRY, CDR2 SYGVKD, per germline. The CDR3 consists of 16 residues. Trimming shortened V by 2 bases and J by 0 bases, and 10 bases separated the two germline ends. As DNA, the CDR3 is TGTGCCATCAGTGAGAAGGGGTGGCCAACTAATGAAAAACTGTTTTTT. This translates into CAISEKGWPTNEKLFF.

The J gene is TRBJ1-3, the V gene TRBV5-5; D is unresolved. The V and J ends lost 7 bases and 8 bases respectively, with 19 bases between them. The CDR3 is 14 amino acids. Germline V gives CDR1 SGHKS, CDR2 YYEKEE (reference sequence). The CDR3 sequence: CASGREPGADTIYF. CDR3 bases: TGTGCCAGCGGTAGAGAGCCGGGAGCGGACACCATATATTTT. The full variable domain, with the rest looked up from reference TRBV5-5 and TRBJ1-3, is DAGVTQSPTHLIKTRGQQVTLRCSPISGHKSVSWYQQVLGQGPQFIFQYYEKEERGRGNFPDRFSARQFPNYSSELNVNALLLGDSALYLCASGREPGADTIYFGEGSWLTVV.

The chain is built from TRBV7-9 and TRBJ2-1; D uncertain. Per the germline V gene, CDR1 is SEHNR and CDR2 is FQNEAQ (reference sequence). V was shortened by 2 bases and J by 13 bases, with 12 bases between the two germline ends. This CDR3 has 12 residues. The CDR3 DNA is TGTGCCAGCAGCTTAAAAAACGGATTCCAGTTCTTC. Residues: CASSLKNGFQFF.

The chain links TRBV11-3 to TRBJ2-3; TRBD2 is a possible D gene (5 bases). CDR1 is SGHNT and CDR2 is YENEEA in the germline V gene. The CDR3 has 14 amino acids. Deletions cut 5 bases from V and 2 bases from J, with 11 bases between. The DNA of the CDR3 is TGTGCCAGCAGCCCGGAGGTTTACACAGATACGCAGTATTTT. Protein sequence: CASSPEVYTDTQYF.

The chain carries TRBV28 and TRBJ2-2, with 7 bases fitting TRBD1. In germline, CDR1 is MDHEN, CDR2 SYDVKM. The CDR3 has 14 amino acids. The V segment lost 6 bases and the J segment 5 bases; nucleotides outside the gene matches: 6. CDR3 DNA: TGTGCCAGCAGATTTACAGGGGATACCGGGGAGCTGTTTTTT. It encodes CASRFTGDTGELFF.

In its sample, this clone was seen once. CDR3 sequence (DNA): TGTGCCAGCAGCTTGGCCGACCGACACCCCGAGACCCAGTACTTC. This codes for CASSLADRHPETQYF. The V and J genes are TRBV5-5 and TRBJ2-5, with D uncertain. CDR3 length equals 15 residues. The germline V gene has CDR1 SGHKS and CDR2 YYEKEE (reference sequence). The germline V and J ends were trimmed by 0 bases and 5 bases, with 14 bases remaining between them.

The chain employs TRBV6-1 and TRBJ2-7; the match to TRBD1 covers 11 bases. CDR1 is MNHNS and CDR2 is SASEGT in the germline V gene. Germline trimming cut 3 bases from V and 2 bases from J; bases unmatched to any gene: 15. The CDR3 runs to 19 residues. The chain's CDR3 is CASSERNFGQGASTYEQYF. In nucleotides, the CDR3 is TGTGCCAGCAGTGAGCGCAATTTCGGACAGGGGGCATCGACCTACGAGCAGTACTTC.

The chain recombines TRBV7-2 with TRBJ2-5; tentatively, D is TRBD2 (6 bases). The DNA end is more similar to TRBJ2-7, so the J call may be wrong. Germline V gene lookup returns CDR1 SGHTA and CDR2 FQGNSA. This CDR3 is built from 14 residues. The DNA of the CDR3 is TGTGCCAGCAGCCCGCGGGACGGCAGCTACGAGCAGTACTTC. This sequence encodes CASSPRDGSYEQYF.

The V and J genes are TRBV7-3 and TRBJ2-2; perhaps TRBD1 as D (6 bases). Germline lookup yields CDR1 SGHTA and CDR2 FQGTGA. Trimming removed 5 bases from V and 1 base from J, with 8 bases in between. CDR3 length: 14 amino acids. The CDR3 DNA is TGTGCCAGCAGCCTGACAGGGAACACCGGGGAGCTGTTTTTT. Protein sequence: CASSLTGNTGELFF.

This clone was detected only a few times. The DNA of the CDR3 is TGTGCCAGTAGTATCGGAATCCTCAGCTACGAGCAGTACTTC. Protein sequence: CASSIGILSYEQYF. V is TRBV19 and J is TRBJ2-7; D remains ambiguous. Trimming stripped 3 bases from V and 3 bases from J, with 12 bases between. This CDR3 comprises 14 residues. Germline CDR1 is LNHDA and CDR2 is SQIVND (reference sequence).

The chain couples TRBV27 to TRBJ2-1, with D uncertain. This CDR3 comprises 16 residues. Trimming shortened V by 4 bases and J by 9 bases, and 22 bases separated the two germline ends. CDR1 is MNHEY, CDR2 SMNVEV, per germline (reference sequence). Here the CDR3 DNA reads TGTGCCAGCAGTTCCTCAGACACCCCCACCCGGACTGAGCAGTTCTTC. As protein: CASSSSDTPTRTEQFF.

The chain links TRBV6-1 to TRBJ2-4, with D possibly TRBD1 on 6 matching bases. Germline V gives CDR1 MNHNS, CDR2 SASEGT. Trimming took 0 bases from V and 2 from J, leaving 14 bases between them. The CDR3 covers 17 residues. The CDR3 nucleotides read TGTGCCAGCAGTGAAGCGCCAACCGGGACATCCAAAAACATTCAGTACTTC. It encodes CASSEAPTGTSKNIQYF.

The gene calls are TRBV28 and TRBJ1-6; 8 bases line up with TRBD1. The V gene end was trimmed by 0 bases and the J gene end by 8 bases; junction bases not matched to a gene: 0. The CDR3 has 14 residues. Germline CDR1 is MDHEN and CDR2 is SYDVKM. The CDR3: CASSLWTGDSPLHF. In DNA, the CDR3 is TGTGCCAGCAGTTTATGGACAGGGGATTCACCCCTCCACTTT.

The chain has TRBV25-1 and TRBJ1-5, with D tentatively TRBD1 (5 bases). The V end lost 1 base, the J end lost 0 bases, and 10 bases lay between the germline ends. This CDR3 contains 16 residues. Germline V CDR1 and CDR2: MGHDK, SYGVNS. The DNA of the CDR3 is TGTGCCAGCAGTGAATCCGGGGGGGATAGCAATCAGCCCCAGCATTTT. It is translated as CASSESGGDSNQPQHF. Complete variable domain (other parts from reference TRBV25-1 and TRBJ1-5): EADIYQTPRYLVIGTGKKITLECSQTMGHDKMYWYQQDPGMELHLIHYSYGVNSTEKGDLSSESTVSRIRTEHFPLTLESARPSHTSQYLCASSESGGDSNQPQHFGDGTRLSIL.

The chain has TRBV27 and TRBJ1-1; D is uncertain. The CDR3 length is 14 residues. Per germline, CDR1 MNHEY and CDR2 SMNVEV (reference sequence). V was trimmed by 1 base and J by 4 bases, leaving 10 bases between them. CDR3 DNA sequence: TGTGCCAGCAGTTTATTGGGCGGTGGCACTGAAGCTTTCTTT. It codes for CASSLLGGGTEAFF.

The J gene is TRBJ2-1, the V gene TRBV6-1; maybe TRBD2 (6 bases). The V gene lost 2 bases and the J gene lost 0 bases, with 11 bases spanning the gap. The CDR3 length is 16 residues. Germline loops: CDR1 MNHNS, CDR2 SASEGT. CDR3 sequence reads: CASSEIPGDSYNEQFF. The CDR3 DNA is TGTGCCAGCAGTGAAATCCCGGGGGACTCCTACAATGAGCAGTTCTTC.

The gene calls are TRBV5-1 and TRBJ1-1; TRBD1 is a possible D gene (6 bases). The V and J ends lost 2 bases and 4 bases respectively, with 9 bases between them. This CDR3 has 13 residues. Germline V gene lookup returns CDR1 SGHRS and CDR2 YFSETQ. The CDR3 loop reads CASSFGGGTEAFF. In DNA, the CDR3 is TGCGCCAGCAGCTTTGGGGGCGGCACTGAAGCTTTCTTT.

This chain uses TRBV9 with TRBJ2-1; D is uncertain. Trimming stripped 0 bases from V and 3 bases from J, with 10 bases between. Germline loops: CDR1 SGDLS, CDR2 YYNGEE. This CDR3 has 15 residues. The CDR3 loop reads CASSVGRLGYNEQFF. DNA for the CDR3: TGTGCCAGCAGCGTAGGGAGACTGGGCTACAATGAGCAGTTCTTC.

CDR3 nucleotides: TGCGCCAGCAGCCAAGATACCCCGGACGCGGTAGAGCAGTACTTC. Its protein product is CASSQDTPDAVEQYF. This rearrangement joins TRBV4-1 to TRBJ2-7; D is ambiguous. This CDR3 spans 15 amino acids. Trimming stripped 0 bases from V and 7 bases from J, with 16 bases between. CDR1 and CDR2 from the germline V gene are MGHRA and YSYEKL.

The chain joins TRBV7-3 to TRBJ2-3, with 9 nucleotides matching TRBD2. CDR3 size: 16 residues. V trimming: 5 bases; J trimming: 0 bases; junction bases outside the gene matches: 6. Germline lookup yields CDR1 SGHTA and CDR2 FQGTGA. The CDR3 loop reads CASSPGTSPSTDTQYF. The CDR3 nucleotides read TGTGCCAGCAGCCCCGGGACTAGCCCTAGCACAGATACGCAGTATTTT.

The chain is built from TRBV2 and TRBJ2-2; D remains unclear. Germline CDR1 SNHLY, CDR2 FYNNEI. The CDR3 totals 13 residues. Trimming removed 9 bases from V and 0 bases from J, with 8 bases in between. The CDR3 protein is CARRTANTGELFF. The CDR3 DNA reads TGTGCCAGAAGAACCGCGAACACCGGGGAGCTGTTTTTT. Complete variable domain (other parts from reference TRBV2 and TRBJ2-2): EPEVTQTPSHQVTQMGQEVILRCVPISNHLYFYWYRQILGQKVEFLVSFYNNEISEKSEIFDDQFSVERPDGSNFTLKIRSTKLEDSAMYFCARRTANTGELFFGEGSRLTVL.

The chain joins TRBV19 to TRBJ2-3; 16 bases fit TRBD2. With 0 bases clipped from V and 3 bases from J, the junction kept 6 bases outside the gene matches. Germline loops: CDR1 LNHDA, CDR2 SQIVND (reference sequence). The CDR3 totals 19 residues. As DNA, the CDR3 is TGTGCCAGTAGTATAGATCATCAGGGACTAGCGGGAGGGACAGATACGCAGTATTTT. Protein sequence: CASSIDHQGLAGGTDTQYF.